The rows below give T cell receptor beta chains drawn from one sample of a study of vaccination and CD4 T cells after COVID-19. TCRdb redid the calling of the PCR reads with MiXCR, one entry per CDR3 protein. The repertoire holds about 18,000 distinct CDR3 sequences, with roughly 62% as singletons. The sample in question was CD4+ T cells from blood, obtained after SARS-CoV-2 vaccination. These receptors all come from a human donor who had recovered from COVID-19. The CDR3 runs from the conserved cysteine through the conserved F or W. D genes are given only for firm matches. The listing skips clone size in some rows; elsewhere it reads once, few, many or a size class.

size	D	V	J	DNA	CDR3
.	.	TRBV7-9	TRBJ2-2	TGTGCCAGCAGGCTAGACCATTACGGGGAGCTGTTTTTT	CASRLDHYGELFF
.	TRBD1	TRBV6-4	TRBJ2-2	TGTGCCAGCAGCCGGGACAGGGGTTCTACCACCGGGGAGCTGTTTTTT	CASSRDRGSTTGELFF
.	.	TRBV6-5	TRBJ1-1	TGTGCCAGCAGTTACGGATGGACACCCGGGGGGGTGAACACTGAAGCTTTCTTT	CASSYGWTPGGVNTEAFF
.	.	TRBV20-1	TRBJ2-5	TGCAGTGCTAGAGCGGGACCACAAGAGACCCAGTACTTC	CSARAGPQETQYF
.	TRBD1	TRBV6-1	TRBJ2-3	TGTGCCACCAAGACAGGGCTTAATCCAGATACGCAGTATTTT	CATKTGLNPDTQYF
.	TRBD2	TRBV6-2/TRBV6-3	TRBJ2-3	TGTGCCAGCAGAAAAGTAGCGGGAGTAGGCACAGATACGCAGTATTTT	CASRKVAGVGTDTQYF
few	.	TRBV20-1	TRBJ2-5	TGCAGTGCTAGAGAGACAGGGGAGGGGGAGACCCAGTACTTC	CSARETGEGETQYF
.	.	TRBV6-5	TRBJ1-2	TGTGCCAGCAGTTATTCTCTGGGAACAGCCTATGGCTACACCTTC	CASSYSLGTAYGYTF
once	.	TRBV20-1	TRBJ1-1	TGCAGTGCTAGAGGTGGGAACACTGAAGCTTTCTTT	CSARGGNTEAFF
.	.	TRBV27	TRBJ1-1	TGTGCCAGCAGTTCCTTACAGGGTGGGAGCACTAAAGCTTTCTTT	CASSSLQGGSTKAFF
.	.	TRBV12-3/TRBV12-4	TRBJ2-3	TGTGCCAGCAGTTATAGCCTGGGGCCCATAAATACGCAGTATTTT	CASSYSLGPINTQYF
.	.	TRBV27	TRBJ1-1	TGTGCCAGCATCATAAGAAAGGGAGGGGCTGAAGCTTTCTTT	CASIIRKGGAEAFF
few	TRBD2	TRBV2	TRBJ2-5	TGTGCCAGCAGGGAGGGACTAGCGTCCCCCCAGTACTTC	CASREGLASPQYF
.	.	TRBV10-3	TRBJ2-3	TGTGCCATCAGAGGCACAGATACGCAGTATTTT	CAIRGTDTQYF
.	.	TRBV20-1	TRBJ2-2	TGCAGTGCTAGAGGGTCGCTGGGACTCAACACCGGGGAGCTGTTTTTT	CSARGSLGLNTGELFF
few	.	TRBV18	TRBJ2-2	TGTGCCAGCTCACCGAGGACAGCAAACACCGGGGAGCTGTTTTTT	CASSPRTANTGELFF
few	TRBD2	TRBV7-2	TRBJ2-2	TGTGCCAGCAGCTTACCCCCCTGGCGGGAGACCGGGGAGCTGTTTTTT	CASSLPPWRETGELFF
.	.	TRBV12-3/TRBV12-4	TRBJ1-2	TGTGCCAGCAGGGACAGTAACTATGGCTACACCTTC	CASRDSNYGYTF
.	TRBD2	TRBV7-9	TRBJ2-7	TGTGCCAGCAGCTCTAGCGGGAGGGCCAGGGAGCAGTACTTC	CASSSSGRAREQYF
few	TRBD1	TRBV28	TRBJ1-5	TGTGCCAGCAGTATAAACCTGATCCGGGGACAGAAAGGCCAGCATTTT	CASSINLIRGQKGQHF
.	.	TRBV20-1	TRBJ1-1	TGCAGTGCTAGGGGGGGACTGGCGAACACTGAAGCTTTCTTT	CSARGGLANTEAFF
.	.	TRBV2	TRBJ2-1	TGTGCCAGCAGTGTGAGGGGGAGGGGTGAGCAGTTCTTC	CASSVRGRGEQFF
.	.	TRBV20-1	TRBJ2-3	TGCAGTGCTAGAGAACCCTACAGGGTTGGGACAGATACGCAGTATTTT	CSAREPYRVGTDTQYF
.	TRBD2	TRBV10-3	TRBJ2-5	TGTGCCATCAGACCATCTCTAGCGGGACGGAGTCTGGAGACCCAGTACTTC	CAIRPSLAGRSLETQYF
few	TRBD1	TRBV20-1	TRBJ2-5	TGCAGTGCTGGACAGGGAGATCGGTCGGCGGAGACCCAGTACTTC	CSAGQGDRSAETQYF
few	.	TRBV24-1	TRBJ2-1	TGTGCCACCAGTGACCCTCGACAGGAGGCCTACAATGAGCAGTTCTTC	CATSDPRQEAYNEQFF
few	.	TRBV6-1	TRBJ1-3	TGTGCCAGCAGTGACTTGGTGGGAAACACCATATATTTT	CASSDLVGNTIYF
.	.	TRBV6-1	TRBJ1-1	TGTGCCAGCCGGCCCAGTAGGGTTTACACTGAAGCTTTCTTT	CASRPSRVYTEAFF
few	.	TRBV10-1	TRBJ2-1	TGCGCCAGCTCAGGGACACTCGAGGGCCATGAGCAGTTCTTC	CASSGTLEGHEQFF
.	.	TRBV7-8	TRBJ1-2	TGTGCCAGCAGGAATCGACCGGGGCCGGAGAACTATGGCTACACCTTC	CASRNRPGPENYGYTF
.	.	TRBV5-4	TRBJ2-2	TGTGCCAGCAGCTTTTCAGGGAACACCGGGGAGCTGTTTTTT	CASSFSGNTGELFF
.	TRBD1	TRBV6-2/TRBV6-3	TRBJ1-6	TGTGCCAGCAGTCCCGACAGGGGGGGGAATTCACCCCTCCACTTT	CASSPDRGGNSPLHF
.	.	TRBV4-1	TRBJ1-1	TGCGCCAGCAGCCAACCCTACAATTACGACAGCGACTCTGAAGCTTTCTTT	CASSQPYNYDSDSEAFF
.	.	TRBV6-2/TRBV6-3	TRBJ2-7	TGTGCCAGCAGCCAAGCCTACGAGCAGTACTTC	CASSQAYEQYF
.	TRBD2	TRBV27	TRBJ2-7	TGTGCCAGCAGTTTATCTTCCTGGACTAGCGGGACACGCGAGCAGTACTTC	CASSLSSWTSGTREQYF
.	TRBD1	TRBV7-2	TRBJ2-3	TGTGCCAGCAGCTACCGGACAGGGAGCACAGATACGCAGTATTTT	CASSYRTGSTDTQYF
.	TRBD1	TRBV28	TRBJ2-2	TGTGCCAGCAGCCGCATCCCGGGACAGGGAAACACCGGGGAGCTGTTTTTT	CASSRIPGQGNTGELFF
few	TRBD1	TRBV29-1	TRBJ2-5	TGCAGCGCCTGTAATTCGACAGGGTGGGTAGGGGAGACCCAGTACTTC	CSACNSTGWVGETQYF
.	.	TRBV6-4	TRBJ1-1	TGTGCCAGCAGTGAGATGTGGAACACTGAAGCTTTCTTT	CASSEMWNTEAFF
.	.	TRBV7-9	TRBJ2-5	TGTGCCAGCAGCTTTGGGGTTGAGACCCAGTACTTC	CASSFGVETQYF
.	.	TRBV28	TRBJ1-5	TGTGCCAGCAAACGGGGTGGCAATCAGCCCCAGCATTTT	CASKRGGNQPQHF
.	.	TRBV6-1	TRBJ2-2	TGTGCCAGCAGAGCACAGGGCGGCGGGGAGCTGTTTTTT	CASRAQGGGELFF
few	.	TRBV10-3	TRBJ1-5	TGTGCCATCAGTGAGATAGGGGCAGATCAGCCCCAGCATTTT	CAISEIGADQPQHF
.	TRBD1	TRBV27	TRBJ2-1	TGTGCCAGCAGGCAGAACAGGGGGCTGGGAAATGAGCAGTTCTTC	CASRQNRGLGNEQFF
.	.	TRBV7-2	TRBJ2-1	TGTGCCAGCAGCCCAAGTCAATCGGGGAACAATGAGCAGTTCTTC	CASSPSQSGNNEQFF
.	TRBD2	TRBV20-1	TRBJ2-4	TGCAGTGCCAAAGTACCGGGACTAGCGGGAGAAGGAAGGGCCAAAAACATTCAGTACTTC	CSAKVPGLAGEGRAKNIQYF
few	.	TRBV20-1	TRBJ1-5	TGCAGTGCTAGAGATCCTACAGGGAATCAGCCCCAGCATTTT	CSARDPTGNQPQHF
.	.	TRBV19	TRBJ2-5	TGTGCCAGTAGTAACCGTAGCGCCCGAAGGGGGTCCCAGTACTTC	CASSNRSARRGSQYF
.	.	TRBV20-1	TRBJ2-2	TGCAGTGCTAGATCGGCGCGCTTGGACACCGGGGAGCTGTTTTTT	CSARSARLDTGELFF